These 22 T cell receptor beta chains came from one sample sequenced in a study of blood T cell repertoires in COVID-19. Using immunoSEQ multiplex PCR, the repertoire was profiled, and TCRdb retains in-frame clones only, with some absent. This table has 240,000 or so clones, about four fifths appearing once. What was sequenced was peripheral blood. The receptors come from a man younger than 40 who had recovered from COVID-19.

The chain employs TRBV5-1 and TRBJ2-2; perhaps TRBD1 as D (6 bases). With 2 bases removed from V and 5 bases from J, the gap between germline ends came to 13 bases. The CDR3 totals 15 residues. CDR1 is SGHRS, CDR2 YFSETQ, per germline. The CDR3 DNA sequence: TGCGCCAGCAGCTTAAACAGGGTGGGGACCGGGGAGCTGTTTTTT. Translation gives CASSLNRVGTGELFF.

This chain connects TRBV28 to TRBJ2-1, with D possibly being TRBD2 (5 bases). CDR3 length equals 14 residues. Germline V gene data show CDR1 as MDHEN and CDR2 as SYDVKM. V dropped 2 bases and J dropped 6 bases, with 11 bases sitting between them. CDR3 residues: CASSLRGSSNEQFF. The CDR3 nucleotides read TGTGCCAGCAGTTTACGGGGTTCGAGCAATGAGCAGTTCTTC.

This chain links TRBV5-1 with TRBJ2-1, with a tentative D call TRBD2 (6 bases). The V and J ends lost 4 bases and 6 bases respectively, with 11 bases between them. CDR3 length equals 13 residues. Germline V gene sequence: CDR1 SGHRS, CDR2 YFSETQ. In nucleotides, the CDR3 is TGCGCCAGCAGCCCCGGGGGTGTCAATGAGCAGTTCTTC. Protein: CASSPGGVNEQFF. Together with reference TRBV5-1 and TRBJ2-1, the CDR3 gives the full variable domain: KAGVTQTPRYLIKTRGQQVTLSCSPISGHRSVSWYQQTPGQGLQFLFEYFSETQRNKGNFPGRFSGRQFSNSRSEMNVSTLELGDSALYLCASSPGGVNEQFFGPGTRLTVL.

In its sample, this clone was seen once. This chain joins TRBV11-2 and TRBJ1-4; unclear D gene. CDR1 is SGHAT, CDR2 FQNNGV, per germline. Trimming stripped 0 bases from V and 7 bases from J, with 12 bases between. This CDR3 is 15 amino acids long. The CDR3 region has the DNA TGTGCCAGCAGCTTAGATAGAGGACTACCTGAAAAACTGTTTTTT. Protein product: CASSLDRGLPEKLFF.

The chain joins TRBV7-7 to TRBJ2-7; 10 bases are shared with TRBD1. The CDR3 extends over 13 amino acids. Germline V gene lookup returns CDR1 SSHAT and CDR2 FNYEAQ (reference sequence). The V segment lost 5 bases and the J segment 7 bases; nucleotides outside the gene matches: 5. CDR3 in amino acids: CASSRDRGLEQYF. In DNA, the CDR3 is TGTGCCAGCAGCCGGGACAGGGGACTGGAGCAGTACTTC.

V gene TRBV5-5 combines with J gene TRBJ2-7, with D perhaps matching TRBD1 (7 bases). V lost 6 bases to trimming and J lost 0 bases, with 13 bases between them. The CDR3 is made up of 14 amino acids. CDR1 is SGHKS, CDR2 YYEKEE, per germline (reference sequence). Here the CDR3 DNA reads TGTGCCAGCACCCCTCAGGGGGGCTCCTACGAGCAGTACTTC. It codes for CASTPQGGSYEQYF.

The V gene is TRBV11-2, the J gene TRBJ2-5; D ambiguous. CDR1 and CDR2 from the germline V gene are SGHAT and FQNNGV. CDR3 length: 16 residues. V gave up 4 bases and J gave up 2 bases, with 17 bases separating them. The CDR3 DNA sequence: TGTGCCAGCAGCTCCTTTTCTTCCTTGACACAAGAGACCCAGTACTTC. This translates into CASSSFSSLTQETQYF.

The chain carries TRBV7-3 and TRBJ2-1; TRBD2 matches at 7 bases. The germline CDR1 and CDR2 sequences are SGHTA and FQGTGA. The J segment lost 5 bases and the V segment lost 2 bases, leaving 6 bases of the junction unmatched. This CDR3 is 15 amino acids long. CDR3 residues: CASSLQAGLNNEQFF. The CDR3 nucleotides read TGTGCCAGCAGCTTACAAGCGGGGCTCAACAATGAGCAGTTCTTC.

This clone was recorded once. The chain recombines TRBV19 with TRBJ2-3; the D gene is possibly TRBD1 (6 bases). CDR3 size: 14 residues. Germline assignment: CDR1 LNHDA and CDR2 SQIVND (reference sequence). V lost 5 bases and J 3 bases, leaving 12 bases between the germline ends. The chain's CDR3 is CASSEQTGTDTQYF. In DNA, the CDR3 is TGTGCCAGTAGTGAACAGACAGGAACAGATACGCAGTATTTT.

The V and J genes are TRBV7-6 and TRBJ2-1, with TRBD2 matching over 14 bases. CDR3 length equals 18 residues. Germline CDR1 SGHVS, CDR2 FNYEAQ. Trimming took 2 bases from V and 5 from J; bases not matched to a gene: 8. CDR3 nucleotide sequence: TGTGCCAGCAGCTTAAAGGGGACTAGCGGGGGTCTGGACAATGAGCAGTTCTTC. This codes for CASSLKGTSGGLDNEQFF.

This clone was seen a single time. The V gene is TRBV5-5, the J gene TRBJ2-2, with 8 nucleotides matching TRBD2. The V gene's germline CDR1 is SGHKS and CDR2 YYEKEE (reference sequence). V trimming: 4 bases; J trimming: 4 bases; junction bases outside the gene matches: 9. The CDR3 extends over 16 amino acids. The CDR3 bases are TGTGCCAGCAGCCCGGGGGGGACTAGTGGCACCGGGGAGCTGTTTTTT. It yields the protein CASSPGGTSGTGELFF.

The chain has TRBV6-1 and TRBJ1-2; 9 positions agree with TRBD1. Germline V CDR1 and CDR2: MNHNS, SASEGT. The CDR3 is 14 residues long. With V trimmed by 3 bases and J by 8 bases, 7 bases remained unmatched. The CDR3 protein is CASSESQGASGYTF. In DNA, the CDR3 is TGTGCCAGCAGTGAGTCACAGGGGGCAAGCGGCTACACCTTC.

V gene TRBV5-4 combines with J gene TRBJ2-5, with 13 bases lining up with TRBD2. In germline, CDR1 is SGHNT, CDR2 YYREEE (reference sequence). CDR3 length: 16 residues. V was clipped by 4 bases and J by 5 bases; unmatched bases: 8. The DNA for the CDR3 is TGTGCCAGCAGCATCCAACCGACTAGCGGGGGGGAGACCCAGTACTTC. This codes for CASSIQPTSGGETQYF.

The chain couples TRBV4-2 to TRBJ2-7; D call uncertain. V shed 2 bases and J shed 2 bases, with 7 bases lying between them. The CDR3 spans 13 residues. Germline loops: CDR1 LGHNA, CDR2 YNFKEQ. CDR3 in DNA: TGTGCCAGCAGCCAATTCAGAACCTACGAGCAGTACTTC. Translating gives CASSQFRTYEQYF.

This clone has just a few counts. The V call is TRBV7-9, the J call TRBJ2-7; the D gene is possibly TRBD1 (5 bases). Germline V gene data show CDR1 as SEHNR and CDR2 as FQNEAQ (reference sequence). This CDR3 comprises 13 residues. V was cut by 4 bases and J by 3 bases, with 10 bases left in between. The CDR3 spells CASSSQQGYEQYV. Here the CDR3 DNA reads TGTGCCAGCAGCTCGCAGCAGGGCTACGAGCAGTACGTC.

This clone appeared once. The chain combines TRBV5-1 with TRBJ1-1; D gene ambiguous. Germline V CDR1 and CDR2: SGHRS, YFSETQ. The CDR3 is 15 amino acids. Between the trimmed V and J ends, which lost 2 bases and 2 bases, there was a span of 13 bases. The DNA for the CDR3 is TGCGCCAGCAGCTTAGCGCCGGGAACCAACACTGAAGCTTTCTTT. Translated: CASSLAPGTNTEAFF.

This clone has a count of ten or more. The chain recombines TRBV7-9 with TRBJ2-3; 9 bases match TRBD2. The CDR3 length is 15 residues. Trimming took 6 bases from V and 1 from J; bases not matched to a gene: 5. Germline V CDR1 and CDR2: SEHNR, FQNEAQ (reference sequence). Here the CDR3 reads CASRRKRGGTDTQYF. CDR3 in DNA: TGTGCCAGCAGACGCAAGCGGGGGGGCACAGATACGCAGTATTTT. The full variable domain, with the rest looked up from reference TRBV7-9 and TRBJ2-3, is DTGVSQNPRHKITKRGQNVTFRCDPISEHNRLYWYRQTLGQGPEFLTYFQNEAQLEKSRLLSDRFSAERPKGSFSTLEIQRTEQGDSAMYLCASRRKRGGTDTQYFGPGTRLTVL.

This chain joins TRBV5-1 and TRBJ1-6, with D perhaps matching TRBD1 (6 bases). This CDR3 spans 15 amino acids. CDR1 SGHRS and CDR2 YFSETQ come from the germline V gene. The germline V and J ends were trimmed by 0 bases and 10 bases, with 14 bases remaining between them. CDR3 amino acids: CASSLATNRASPLHF. The CDR3 DNA follows: TGCGCCAGCAGCTTGGCCACAAACAGGGCATCACCCCTCCACTTT.

V gene TRBV6-4 combines with J gene TRBJ2-2, with 7 bases that match TRBD1. Germline CDR1 MRHNA, CDR2 SNTAGT. V gave up 6 bases and J gave up 3 bases; unmatched junction bases: 4. The CDR3 is 14 residues long. This CDR3 reads CASRGGLDTGELFF. CDR3 nucleotides: TGTGCCAGCAGAGGGGGCCTTGACACCGGGGAGCTGTTTTTT.

This chain uses TRBV13 with TRBJ2-3, with 7 bases lining up with TRBD2. The V segment lost 3 bases and the J segment 4 bases; nucleotides outside the gene matches: 10. Per the germline V gene, CDR1 is PRHDT and CDR2 is FYEKMQ (reference sequence). CDR3 length: 16 residues. The CDR3, as DNA: TGTGCCAGCAGCTTCCGAGCGGGGCCGGCGGCAGATACGCAGTATTTT. Translating gives CASSFRAGPAADTQYF.

In this sample, this clone turned up a few times. J is TRBJ2-2 and V is TRBV19, with 9 nucleotides matching TRBD1. This CDR3 is built from 15 residues. Germline values: CDR1 LNHDA, CDR2 SQIVND (reference sequence). J was trimmed by 4 bases and V by 7 bases; bases with no gene match: 7. CDR3 DNA sequence: TGTGCCAGTACCCCGGACAGGGGAAGCACCGGGGAGCTGTTTTTT. It is translated as CASTPDRGSTGELFF.

This clone was seen many times. The V call is TRBV3-1 (or the pseudogene TRBV3-2), the J call TRBJ2-7, with D perhaps matching TRBD1 (5 bases). Trimming took 6 bases from V and 3 from J, leaving 18 bases between them. Germline CDR1 is LGHDT and CDR2 is YNNKEL (reference sequence). This CDR3 has 15 residues. The DNA for the CDR3 is TGTGCCAGCAGGAGAGGACATATGATAATCTACGAGCAGTACGTC. Its translation: CASRRGHMIIYEQYV.